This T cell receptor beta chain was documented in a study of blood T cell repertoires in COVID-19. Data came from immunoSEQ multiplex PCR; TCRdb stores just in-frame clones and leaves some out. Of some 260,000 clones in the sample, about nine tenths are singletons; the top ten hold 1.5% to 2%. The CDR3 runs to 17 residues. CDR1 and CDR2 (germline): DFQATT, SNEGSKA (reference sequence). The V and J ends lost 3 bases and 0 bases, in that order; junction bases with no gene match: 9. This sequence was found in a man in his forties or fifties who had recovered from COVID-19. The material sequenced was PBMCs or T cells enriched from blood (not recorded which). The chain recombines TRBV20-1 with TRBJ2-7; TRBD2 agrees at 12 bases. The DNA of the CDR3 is TGCAGTGCTAGTAGACTAGCGGGAGACCAAAGCTCCTACGAGCAGTACTTC. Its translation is CSASRLAGDQSSYEQYF.